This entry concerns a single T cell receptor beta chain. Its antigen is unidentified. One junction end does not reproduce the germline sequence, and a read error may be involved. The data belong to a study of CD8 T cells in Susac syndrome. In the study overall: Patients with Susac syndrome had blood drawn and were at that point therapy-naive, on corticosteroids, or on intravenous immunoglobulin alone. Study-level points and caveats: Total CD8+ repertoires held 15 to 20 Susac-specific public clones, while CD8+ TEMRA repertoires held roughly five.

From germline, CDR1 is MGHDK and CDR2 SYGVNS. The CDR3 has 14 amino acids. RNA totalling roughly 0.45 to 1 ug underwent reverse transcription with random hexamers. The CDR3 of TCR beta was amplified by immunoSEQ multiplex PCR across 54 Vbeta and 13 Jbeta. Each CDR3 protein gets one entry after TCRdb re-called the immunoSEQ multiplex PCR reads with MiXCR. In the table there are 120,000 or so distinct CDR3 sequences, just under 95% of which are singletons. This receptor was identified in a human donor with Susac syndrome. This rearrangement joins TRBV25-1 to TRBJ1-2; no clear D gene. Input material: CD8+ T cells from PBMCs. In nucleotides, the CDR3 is TGTGCCAGCAGTGTCTTTTCAACCGCTATGGCTACGAGCTTC. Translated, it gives CASSVFSTAMATSF.